This is a list of T cell receptor beta chains from one sample in a study of human T cells and chemical hapten exposure. In TCRdb, the RACE reads were re-called with MiXCR into one record per CDR3 protein. The table includes 180,000 or so distinct CDR3 sequences, about a fifth detected once. The sequences come from whole blood, collected in connection with sensitization to the hapten diphenylcyclopropenone (DPC). The receptor source for this set is a woman between 45 and 60 years old with alopecia areata. Some clones in this sample may be carry-over from other donors' samples. The CDR3 runs from the conserved cysteine through the conserved F or W. The order of the fields is clone size, D gene, V gene, J gene, CDR3 protein, CDR3 DNA. The D gene is left open where the match is weak. Size is stated for part of the rows, as once, few or many counts, or as a class when the clone is expanded.

NA	NA	TRBV29-1	TRBJ2-7	CSVGGSPGEQYF	TGCAGCGTTGGAGGTTCCCCGGGAGAGCAGTACTTC
NA	NA	TRBV2	TRBJ2-4	CASSPKGGLAKNIQYF	TGTGCCAGCAGTCCCAAGGGCGGTCTAGCCAAAAACATTCAGTACTTC
few	NA	TRBV7-2	TRBJ1-5	CASSLGGASNQPQHF	TGTGCCAGCAGCTTAGGGGGGGCCAGCAATCAGCCCCAGCATTTT
many	TRBD2	TRBV7-3	TRBJ2-1	CASSLGGRNNEQFF	TGTGCCAGCAGCTTAGGCGGGAGAAATAATGAGCAGTTCTTC
NA	TRBD1	TRBV2	TRBJ1-5	CASSESLLMGQGFQPQHF	TGTGCCAGCAGTGAAAGCCTTTTAATGGGACAGGGGTTCCAGCCCCAGCATTTT
many	NA	TRBV2	TRBJ2-2	CASRRGVTGELFF	TGTGCCAGCAGAAGGGGGGTCACCGGGGAGCTGTTTTTT
NA	TRBD2	TRBV3-1	TRBJ2-1	CASSQHGGTSGKPGPNEQFF	TGTGCCAGCAGCCAGCATGGGGGGACTAGCGGGAAACCGGGGCCAAATGAGCAGTTCTTC
few	NA	TRBV5-1	TRBJ2-4	CASSGGPSQNIQYF	TGCGCCAGCAGCGGGGGACCAAGCCAAAACATTCAGTACTTC
few	TRBD2	TRBV5-1	TRBJ2-2	CASIGMVAGANTGELFF	TGCGCCAGCATCGGAATGGTAGCGGGGGCGAACACCGGGGAGCTGTTTTTT
few	NA	TRBV7-6	TRBJ2-3	CASSSAGYGTDTQYF	TGTGCCAGCAGCTCCGCCGGATATGGGACAGATACGCAGTATTTT
few	TRBD2	TRBV18	TRBJ2-1	CASSPSGLYNEQFF	TGTGCCAGCTCACCTAGCGGGCTCTACAATGAGCAGTTCTTC
few	TRBD1	TRBV12-3/TRBV12-4	TRBJ1-6	CASSSTPGGLHF	TGTGCCAGCAGTTCCACCCCAGGGGGCCTCCACTTT
NA	NA	TRBV3-1	TRBJ2-7	CASRDSGPSSYEQYF	TGTGCCAGCAGAGACAGCGGGCCGAGCTCCTACGAGCAGTACTTC
NA	NA	TRBV29-1	TRBJ2-5	CSSAVGAETQYF	TGCAGTAGTGCAGTTGGGGCAGAGACCCAGTACTTC
few	TRBD1	TRBV10-3	TRBJ2-7	CAISYRDRIYEQYF	TGTGCCATCAGTTACCGGGACAGAATTTACGAGCAGTACTTC
NA	TRBD2	TRBV7-2	TRBJ2-1	CASSLTSGIYNEQFF	TGTGCCAGCAGCTTGACTAGCGGGATTTACAATGAGCAGTTCTTC
NA	NA	TRBV2	TRBJ1-2	CASNVQGSSGYTF	TGTGCCAGCAATGTCCAGGGAAGTTCCGGCTACACCTTC
few	TRBD2	TRBV20-1	TRBJ2-7	CSARGLVASGSSYEQYF	TGCAGTGCGAGAGGTCTGGTGGCTAGCGGGAGTTCCTACGAGCAGTACTTC
NA	TRBD2	TRBV11-2	TRBJ2-1	CASSKTGTSGYNEQFF	TGTGCCAGCAGCAAAACCGGGACTAGCGGTTACAATGAGCAGTTCTTC
NA	TRBD1	TRBV7-9	TRBJ1-4	CASSSGQVWGHGNEKLFF	TGTGCCAGCAGCTCGGGACAGGTCTGGGGGCACGGGAATGAAAAACTGTTTTTT
NA	NA	TRBV7-9	TRBJ2-1	CASSQTVGSNEQFF	TGTGCCAGCAGCCAGACCGTGGGGTCCAATGAGCAGTTCTTC
NA	NA	TRBV5-1	TRBJ2-3	CASRLEADTQYF	TGCGCCAGCAGACTAGAGGCAGATACGCAGTATTTT
NA	NA	TRBV9	TRBJ1-1	CASSVEAGLTEAFF	TGTGCCAGCAGCGTAGAGGCGGGTCTTACTGAAGCTTTCTTT
many	NA	TRBV7-9	TRBJ1-3	CASSSTGSGNTIYF	TGTGCCAGCAGCTCAACAGGGTCTGGAAACACCATATATTTT
NA	NA	TRBV4-1	TRBJ2-1	CASSQEVNRVSYNEQFF	TGCGCCAGCAGCCAAGAGGTTAACAGGGTATCCTACAATGAGCAGTTCTTC
NA	NA	TRBV28	TRBJ1-1	CASSFLGGRTEAFF	TGTGCCAGCAGTTTCCTCGGGGGTCGAACTGAAGCTTTCTTT
few	NA	TRBV20-1	TRBJ1-5	CSARAGGRQPQHF	TGCAGTGCTAGGGCTGGAGGGCGTCAGCCCCAGCATTTT
few	NA	TRBV14	TRBJ2-3	CASSQFNTDTQYF	TGTGCCAGCAGCCAATTCAACACAGATACGCAGTATTTT
NA	TRBD2	TRBV15	TRBJ2-7	CATSRGLAGGKSSYEQYF	TGTGCCACCAGCAGAGGTCTAGCGGGAGGGAAGAGCTCCTACGAGCAGTACTTC
many	TRBD1	TRBV2	TRBJ1-1	CASSPQGRTEAFF	TGTGCCAGCAGTCCACAGGGGCGGACTGAAGCTTTCTTT
NA	TRBD2	TRBV6-1	TRBJ2-3	CASSEERGGTDTQYF	TGTGCCAGCAGTGAAGAACGGGGGGGCACAGATACGCAGTATTTT
NA	NA	TRBV3-1	TRBJ1-1	CASSQGYRVNTEAFF	TGTGCCAGCAGCCAAGGCTACAGGGTGAACACTGAAGCTTTCTTT
NA	TRBD2	TRBV7-3	TRBJ2-5	CASSLGSGRLETQYF	TGTGCCAGCAGCTTAGGAAGCGGGAGATTGGAGACCCAGTACTTC
few	NA	TRBV2	TRBJ1-2	CASSETGSYGYTF	TGTGCCAGCAGTGAAACAGGGAGCTATGGCTACACCTTC
NA	TRBD2	TRBV3-1	TRBJ2-1	CASSARGGSGDEQFF	TGTGCCAGCAGCGCGCGAGGCGGGAGTGGAGATGAGCAGTTCTTC
NA	TRBD1	TRBV20-1	TRBJ1-6	CSARDRGFSNSPLHF	TGCAGTGCTCGGGACAGGGGTTTCTCTAATTCACCCCTCCACTTT
NA	NA	TRBV5-1	TRBJ1-2	CASSLGGGNYGYTF	TGCGCCAGCAGCTTGGGGGGCGGCAACTATGGCTACACCTTC